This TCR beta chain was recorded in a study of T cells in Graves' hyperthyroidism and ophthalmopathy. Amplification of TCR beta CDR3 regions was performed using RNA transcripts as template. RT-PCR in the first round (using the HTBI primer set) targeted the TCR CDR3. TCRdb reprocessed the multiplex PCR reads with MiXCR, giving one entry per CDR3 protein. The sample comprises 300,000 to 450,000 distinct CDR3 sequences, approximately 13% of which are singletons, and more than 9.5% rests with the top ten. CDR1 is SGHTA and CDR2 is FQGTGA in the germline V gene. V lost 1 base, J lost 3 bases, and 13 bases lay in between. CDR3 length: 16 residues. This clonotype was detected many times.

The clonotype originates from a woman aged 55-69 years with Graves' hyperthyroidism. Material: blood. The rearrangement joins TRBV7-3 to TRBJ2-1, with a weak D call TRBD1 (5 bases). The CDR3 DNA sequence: TGTGCCAGCAGCTTAAACAAGGGGTCTTTCTACAATGAGCAGTTCTTC. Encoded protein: CASSLNKGSFYNEQFF.